The 17 T cell receptor beta chains reported below all come from one sample, sequenced in a study of OX40 agonist ivuxolimab in advanced cancers. The library was prepared using the immunoSEQ multiplex PCR assay. As stored in TCRdb, this immuneACCESS dataset retains in-frame rearrangements with V and J assigned. A fraction of the clones does not appear; measured against another copy, unresolved V genes explain less than half of the discrepancy, and the remainder lacks a known reason. The sample contains around 79,000 clones, 92% of them found a single time. The ten largest clones capture about 10% of the sample. The sequences come from CD4+ or CD8+ T cells sorted from blood, collected in a trial of the OX40 agonist ivuxolimab. Every receptor here comes from an adult with an advanced solid tumor such as melanoma, head and neck, liver or kidney cancer.

The chain is built from TRBV27 and TRBJ2-1, with 10 bases matching TRBD2. The CDR3 runs 17 residues. V shed 2 bases and J 3 bases; nucleotides not matched to a gene: 7. CDR1 and CDR2 from the germline V gene are MNHEY and SMNVEV (reference sequence). CDR3 sequence: CASSLESSGGLYNEQFF. Here the CDR3 DNA reads TGTGCCAGCAGTTTAGAGTCTAGCGGGGGCCTCTACAATGAGCAGTTCTTC.

J is TRBJ1-6 and V is TRBV6-5; a weak D match, TRBD1 (5 bases). Germline lookup yields CDR1 MNHEY and CDR2 SVGAGI. The CDR3 has 15 residues. The V and J ends lost 8 bases and 8 bases respectively, with 19 bases between them. The chain's CDR3 is CASGASGLEDSPLHF. The CDR3, as DNA: TGTGCCAGCGGGGCATCAGGGCTCGAGGATTCACCCCTCCACTTT.

This sequence joins TRBV30 and TRBJ2-7; D possibly matches TRBD1 or TRBD2 (5 bases each). CDR1 is GTSNPN and CDR2 is SVGIG in the germline V gene (reference sequence). The CDR3 spans 13 residues. V lost 0 bases and J lost 2, with 8 bases in between. The chain's CDR3 is CAWSVGGPYEQYF. The CDR3 DNA is TGTGCCTGGAGTGTTGGGGGACCCTACGAGCAGTACTTC.

V usage is TRBV5-1 and J usage is TRBJ2-5, with a tentative D call TRBD1 (5 bases). Trimming took 3 bases from V and 5 from J, leaving 20 bases between them. This CDR3 comprises 16 residues. Germline V gene data show CDR1 as SGHRS and CDR2 as YFSETQ. The CDR3 nucleotides read TGCGCCAGCAGCTCGAACGCCCCAGTCGCAGGGGAGACCCAGTACTTC. As protein: CASSSNAPVAGETQYF.

V and J are TRBV10-1 and TRBJ2-1, with D unresolved. CDR3 length: 13 amino acids. Germline V gene lookup returns CDR1 WNHNN and CDR2 SYGVQD (reference sequence). V lost 2 bases and J lost 8, with 10 bases in between. The CDR3 DNA follows: TGCGCCAGCAGTGAGGGCCCATTGGATGAGCAGTTCTTC. It encodes CASSEGPLDEQFF.

The genes are TRBV9 and TRBJ2-2; D unclear. CDR3 length: 11 residues. Trimming shortened V by 1 base and J by 7 bases, and 2 bases separated the two germline ends. CDR1 and CDR2 (germline): SGDLS, YYNGEE. The CDR3 protein is CASSVNGELFF. The CDR3 DNA is TGTGCCAGCAGCGTAAACGGGGAGCTGTTTTTT.

For the CDR3, the DNA is TGTGCCAGCAGCCAAGATCTTGAGCGGGGGGCTTCCAATGAGCAGTTCTTC. Encoded protein: CASSQDLERGASNEQFF. This chain links TRBV4-2 with TRBJ2-1, with 9 bases matching TRBD2. The CDR3 runs to 17 residues. The germline gives CDR1 LGHNA, CDR2 YNFKEQ. V lost 0 bases and J lost 6; bases outside the gene matches: 9.

As for this clone: Distinct nucleotide sequences in the sample also encode this CDR3. V and J are TRBV27 and TRBJ2-1; D remains ambiguous. Trimming stripped 1 base from V and 4 bases from J, with 5 bases between. This CDR3 contains 13 residues. The germline CDR1 and CDR2 sequences are MNHEY and SMNVEV (reference sequence). The CDR3 DNA reads TGTGCCAGCAGTTTATTCAGGTACAATGAGCAGTTCTTC. This translates into CASSLFRYNEQFF.

This chain joins TRBV11-1 and TRBJ2-5; 10 nucleotides match TRBD2. The end of the DNA fits TRBJ2-7 better, so the J call may be wrong. This CDR3 spans 13 amino acids. Germline V CDR1 and CDR2: SGHAT, FQDESV (reference sequence). The CDR3 bases are TGTGCCAGCAGCGGGACTAGCGCCTACGAGCAGTACTTC. This translates into CASSGTSAYEQYF.

The chain combines TRBV14 with TRBJ2-5, with D possibly being TRBD1 (6 bases). With 3 bases removed from V and 1 base from J, the gap between germline ends came to 12 bases. This CDR3 comprises 15 residues. Looked up from germline, CDR1 is SGHDN and CDR2 is FVKESK. As DNA, the CDR3 is TGTGCCAGCAGCCAGGTAGAAGGGGGCCAAGAGACCCAGTACTTC. Translation: CASSQVEGGQETQYF.

The rearrangement joins TRBV4-1 to TRBJ1-1, with D unresolved. CDR3 length: 13 amino acids. Germline lookup yields CDR1 MGHRA and CDR2 YSYEKL. Trimming left V 3 bases short and J 2 bases short, with 7 bases between. The CDR3 sequence: CASSQAPNTEAFF. The DNA of the CDR3 is TGCGCCAGCAGCCAGGCCCCAAACACTGAAGCTTTCTTT.

This sequence joins TRBV27 and TRBJ2-6, with D perhaps being TRBD1 or TRBD2 (5 bases each). CDR3 length: 19 residues. V was clipped by 5 bases and J by 0 bases, with 20 bases between them. The germline V gene has CDR1 MNHEY and CDR2 SMNVEV (reference sequence). CDR3 DNA: TGTGCCAGCAGTCCACTCCCCGGGGACGTTTTCTCTGGGGCCAACGTCCTGACTTTC. It codes for CASSPLPGDVFSGANVLTF.

The chain combines TRBV7-9 with TRBJ2-2; no definite D call. This CDR3 has 14 amino acids. The V gene's germline CDR1 is SEHNR and CDR2 FQNEAQ (reference sequence). V lost 1 base to trimming and J lost 0 bases, with 3 bases between them. Here the CDR3 reads CASSLEANTGELFF. In nucleotides, the CDR3 is TGTGCCAGCAGCTTAGAGGCGAACACCGGGGAGCTGTTTTTT.

The rearrangement uses TRBV10-2 and TRBJ2-1, with a tentative D call TRBD2 (6 bases). In germline, CDR1 is WSHSY, CDR2 SAAADI. The CDR3 consists of 13 residues. Trimming cost V 6 bases and J 5 bases, with 11 bases left between them. The CDR3 sequence: CASRGTPDNEQFF. The DNA for the CDR3 is TGCGCCAGCAGGGGGACTCCAGACAATGAGCAGTTCTTC.

Only a few counts were recorded for this clone. The genes are TRBV27 and TRBJ2-5, with D perhaps being TRBD1 or TRBD2 (5 bases each). Germline V gene sequence: CDR1 MNHEY, CDR2 SMNVEV (reference sequence). The CDR3 spans 16 residues. V lost 6 bases and J 5 bases, leaving 22 bases between the germline ends. CDR3 sequence: CASSFAVIGAGETQYF. In DNA form, the CDR3 reads TGTGCCAGCAGCTTTGCAGTAATCGGGGCAGGGGAGACCCAGTACTTC.

The gene calls are TRBV28 and TRBJ2-3; the D gene is possibly TRBD2 (6 bases). With 4 bases removed from V and 5 bases from J, the gap between germline ends came to 19 bases. This CDR3 spans 16 amino acids. Germline V gene data show CDR1 as MDHEN and CDR2 as SYDVKM. The CDR3 loop is CASSSGPGGYKDTQYF. The CDR3 region has the DNA TGTGCCAGCAGTTCGGGCCCCGGGGGATATAAAGATACGCAGTATTTT.

This chain joins TRBV7-8 and TRBJ1-2; TRBD1 might be the D (5 bases). Germline CDR1 reads SGHVS; CDR2 reads FQNEAQ. V lost 2 bases, J lost 5 bases, and 18 bases lay in between. This CDR3 has 16 residues. The CDR3 sequence is CASSLYSGNRVYGYTF. CDR3 in DNA: TGTGCCAGCAGCTTATACTCAGGGAATCGGGTTTATGGCTACACCTTC.